Listed here is a single TCR beta chain. Its antigen target is currently unknown. Per-nucleotide qualities are absent, and no much larger clonotype sits a single base away. The record originates from a study of cytomegalovirus exposure and HLA in healthy donors (dated by TCRdb to between 2016 and 2019). Context from the whole study: In an earlier analysis of 587 of the donors, less than 350 Gb of sequence data and 117 million unique TCR beta sequences from roughly 190 million T cells were reported. Among a few hundred genotyped donors of the cohort, an average of around 240,000 unique TCR beta nucleotide sequences were sequenced per donor, roughly 20% of them non-productive. To predict cytomegalovirus infection status, the study combined high-throughput TCR immunosequencing, statistical association of individual TCRs with disease status, and machine learning. Of the approximately 400 genotyped donors, roughly 80% were placed in the genetic ancestry cluster associated with self-reported Caucasian donors. The study profiled the T cell repertoires of 550 to 700 subjects by immunosequencing and related them to cytomegalovirus serostatus. In an earlier analysis of about 590 of the donors, high-throughput TCR beta sequencing was used to judge whether each TCR beta V gene segment behaved as functional or pseudogenic. Roughly 5 DR-DQ haplotypes were handled as single units for association and clustering, since linkage in the cohort was strong. About 300 gigabases of sequencing data and around 88 million unique TCR sequences made up an early release that covered fewer than 650 HLA-typed donors. Along with the approximately 670-subject first cohort, a separate validation cohort of 120 different subjects was used. A later analysis re-analyzed previously published TCR beta repertoires from about 600 donors and added high-resolution HLA genotyping to study TCR occurrence patterns. Rather than drawing on any new phenotypic data, the later analysis identified candidate immune exposures from TCR beta sequences and the way those sequences occurred across donors. The study was designed to test whether signatures of past pathogen exposure could be identified by cataloging public T cell receptors. A later genetic analysis used genome-wide SNP genotypes for about three fifths of the 666 donors, treating that subset as a discovery cohort. Every repertoire in the discovery cohort had been generated on one and the same sequencing platform. Donor age, sex, ethnicity and CMV serostatus were compiled together with the repertoire data. Both class I and class II loci were covered by HLA typing, at four-digit resolution. The number of donors typed differed by locus, with 629-630 for A, B, C, DRB1 and DQB1, roughly 520 for DQA1, over 600 for DPA1, and around 430 for DPB1. Summary of the overall study and its limitations: Because HLA typing was missing for some donors at each locus, association tests included only the typed subset. When HLA alleles, especially DR and DQ, strongly co-occurred, attributing TCR associations to individual alleles was difficult. The authors suggested that the approach could potentially be generalized to other disease states and immunological phenotypes. Because counts were too low, under 20 rarely observed V segments, including chromosome 9 orphons, were left out of the earlier analysis of some 600 of the donors. Compared with the roughly 700-donor mean, donors in an Asian-associated ancestry cluster had fewer N-insertions in productive TCRs, according to a later genetic analysis. A cluster of highly shared sequence variants was judged likely to be a technical artifact of the sequencing pipeline. The only immune exposure information available for the cohort was CMV serostatus. Compared with equally common non-associated chains, HLA-associated TCR beta chains in a later analysis were more clonally expanded and had lower generation probabilities. A further reported finding was that TCR beta sequences accurately predicted the HLA-A and HLA-B alleles for most subjects in the first cohort. Some IMGT-functional V segments, including TRBV6-2 and TRBV6-3, could not be told apart with the 87-base-pair reads, so those segments were excluded. Several of the top co-occurrence clusters appeared to be linked to parvovirus B19, influenza, CMV and Epstein-Barr virus, according to a later analysis. Most CMV-associated TCR beta chains appeared to be HLA-restricted in a later analysis, and the HLA associations seemed to be driven largely by CMV exposure. In vitro tests confirmed that a few of the cytomegalovirus-associated TCR beta chains recognize cytomegalovirus antigens. According to a later analysis, TCR association rates differed among HLA loci, with DRB1 alleles showing the most associated TCRs and HLA-C alleles showing the fewest. An earlier analysis of 450 to 750 of the donors showed that most TCR beta V segments appeared in productive rearrangements either about 87% or about 30% of the time, which broadly matched IMGT annotations. The cohort was sequenced for TCR beta chains only, and without alpha or paired-chain data the features that could be detected were limited. The study gave a list of some 150 TCR beta chains associated with cytomegalovirus. Sequencing depth was assumed to be roughly uniform across donors in the presence/absence analyses, though that assumption may not hold. In a later analysis, around 17,000 TCR beta sequences were associated with specific HLA alleles at a false discovery rate of 0.05. Linkage disequilibrium might explain the correlated functional status among segregating V segments, but an unknown experimental factor could not be ruled out. In a later genetic analysis, a missense DCLRE1C variant was associated with V-gene and J-gene trimming of TCR beta chains, and the association was replicated in an independent cohort. Cytomegalovirus status was reported to be diagnosed by the classifier with high specificity and sensitivity in both the original and validation cohorts. Most TCR sequences were observed very rarely across donors, whereas some public TCRs were present in many individuals.

V sheds 6 bases and J sheds 1 base, leaving 15 bases between their ends. Based on the germline V gene, the CDR1 and CDR2 sequences are MNHEY and SVGAGI. The CDR3 runs 15 residues from the cysteine to the phenylalanine. The only DNA kept is the CDR3, 45 bases in frame from the first base. Libraries were made using the immunoSEQ multiplex PCR assay. A mixture of 60 forward primers for TCR Vbeta segments and 13 reverse primers for TCR Jbeta segments was used in the multiplex PCR. Amplification of the CDR3 region of rearranged TCR beta genes was performed with a multiplex PCR assay on genomic DNA. On the Illumina HiSeq System, the amplified TCR beta libraries were sequenced as 87-base-pair reads. In the original analysis: Across the roughly 700 repertoires, a later analysis counted tens of millions of unique TCR beta chains, 9.5 million to 13 million of which were shared by at least two donors. Raw reads were error-corrected and collapsed into unique sequences by a nearest-neighbor algorithm in which closely related sequences were merged to remove PCR and sequencing errors. CDR3 sequences were aligned to IMGT reference sequences to assign V, D and J gene segments. For a sequence to be retained, at least a six-nucleotide match to both a V gene segment and a J gene segment was required. Rearrangements were called productive when the CDR3 lacked stop codons and stayed in frame with V and J; all others were non-productive. Following IMGT convention, CDR3 was defined as the stretch from the second conserved V-encoded cysteine to the conserved J-encoded phenylalanine. In an earlier analysis of around 570 of the donors, sequences lacking an unambiguous match to a single V gene segment were excluded. In an earlier analysis of more than 500 of the donors, a V segment was called functional when productive rearrangements were above 56.7%, and segregating when the standard deviation between donors exceeded 5%. To diagnose cytomegalovirus status from the catalog of TCR beta chain sequences, a statistical classification framework was built. In a later analysis, V and J genes were assigned by comparing TCR nucleotide sequences against IMGT/GENE-DB human TR gene sequences. Using the TCRdist pipeline, a later analysis assigned CDR3 sequences along with most-parsimonious VDJ recombination scenarios. In a later analysis, each TCR beta chain was defined by its CDR3 amino acid sequence together with its V-gene family, and reads without a unique V-gene family were excluded. A later analysis removed roughly 590 highly shared, low-generation-probability nucleotide sequences to deal with suspected cross-contamination and a sequencing artifact. In a later analysis, a clonal expansion index for each public chain was calculated from normalized within-repertoire ranks of inferred template counts. A later analysis computed generation probabilities with a VDJ recombination model fitted to out-of-frame rearrangements, and checked the results against IGoR. In a later analysis, TCR-TCR, TCR-HLA and TCR-CMV co-occurrence was scored with hypergeometric tests, and a repertoire-size bias correction was applied to TCR pairs. In a later analysis, false discovery rates were estimated by permuting HLA or CMV assignments 20 times. In a later analysis, co-occurring TCRs were grouped using DBSCAN, and TCRdist sequence similarity was added for clustering within HLA-allele-positive subsets. Co-occurrence clustering excluded repertoires with fewer than 30,000 or more than 120,000 public chains, plus five with anomalous nucleotide sharing. As stored in TCRdb, this immuneACCESS dataset retains in-frame rearrangements with V and J assigned. A fraction of the clones does not appear; measured against another copy, unresolved V genes explain less than half of the discrepancy, and the remainder lacks a known reason. That table gives V, J and clone size, and the DNA gave D and trimming. The sample data list some 150,000 clones, and 80% of these were observed just once. Of the sample, approximately 2.5% falls within the top ten clones.

The cohort consisted of approximately 670 healthy bone marrow donors. At the time of sampling, every cohort member was nominally healthy, though immune exposures that went unrecorded were likely present. The donor was CMV seronegative and was included in the group of several hundred seronegative cohort members. Each donor provided a peripheral blood sample, and peripheral blood mononuclear cells were used for TCR beta sequencing. Genomic DNA extraction from the blood cell samples was performed with the Qiagen DNeasy Blood Extraction Kit. Sequenced material: PBMCs. The V and J genes are TRBV6-5 and TRBJ1-1, with a weak D call of TRBD1 (6 bases match). The clonotype originates from a man aged 45-65 years in good health and CMV-seronegative. The CDR3 sequence is CASRFDQGTNTEAFF. The DNA is TGTGCCAGCAGATTCGATCAGGGGACGAACACTGAAGCTTTCTTT.